This record concerns one TCR beta chain sequence. The data were obtained in a study of blood T cell repertoires in COVID-19. Turning to the study itself: PBMCs, B-cell-depleted T cells, or T cells provided the cDNA or gDNA that made up the material.

Measured with immunoSEQ multiplex PCR; TCRdb has only the in-frame clones, and not every one. The sample consists of over 150,000 clones, roughly 93% of them appearing once. The CDR3 consists of 12 residues. The V gene's germline CDR1 is MDHEN and CDR2 SYDVKM. V lost 5 bases, J lost 3 bases, and 8 bases lay in between. The sequence came from a man aged 18 to 29 with COVID-19, enrolled during active disease. J is TRBJ2-7 and V is TRBV28; D remains ambiguous. Sequences were obtained from peripheral blood. The CDR3 DNA follows: TGTGCCAGCAGTCCTCCGAGCTACGAGCAGTACTTC. Its protein is CASSPPSYEQYF.